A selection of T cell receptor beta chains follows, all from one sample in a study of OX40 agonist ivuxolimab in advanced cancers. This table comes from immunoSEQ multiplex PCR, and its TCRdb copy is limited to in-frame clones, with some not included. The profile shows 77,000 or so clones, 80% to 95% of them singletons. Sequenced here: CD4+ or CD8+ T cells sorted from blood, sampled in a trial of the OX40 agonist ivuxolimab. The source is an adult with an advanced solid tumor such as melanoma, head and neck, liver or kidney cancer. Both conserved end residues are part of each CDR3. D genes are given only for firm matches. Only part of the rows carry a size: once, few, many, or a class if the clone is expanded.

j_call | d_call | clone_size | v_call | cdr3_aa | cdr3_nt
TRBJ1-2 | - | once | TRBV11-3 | CASSLDPGLISF | TGTGCCAGCAGCTTAGACCCAGGGTTGATCTCCTTC
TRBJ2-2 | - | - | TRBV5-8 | CASSRGIGELFF | TGTGCCAGCAGCAGGGGTATCGGGGAGCTGTTTTTT
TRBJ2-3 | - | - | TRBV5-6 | CASSYSTDTQYF | TGTGCCAGCAGCTACAGCACAGATACGCAGTATTTT
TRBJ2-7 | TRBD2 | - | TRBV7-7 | CASSSGLADVSRQYF | TGTGCCAGCAGCTCAGGACTAGCGGACGTATCGAGGCAGTACTTC
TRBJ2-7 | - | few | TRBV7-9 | CASSMSYEQYF | TGTGCCAGCAGTATGAGCTACGAGCAGTACTTC
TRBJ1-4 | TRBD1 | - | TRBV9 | CASSAMTGPNEKLFF | TGTGCCAGCAGCGCAATGACAGGGCCTAATGAAAAACTGTTTTTT
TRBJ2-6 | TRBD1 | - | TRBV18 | CASSPAGQGLVGANVLTF | TGTGCCAGCTCACCCGCGGGACAGGGGTTAGTTGGGGCCAACGTCCTGACTTTC
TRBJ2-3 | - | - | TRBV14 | CASSQAGGSETQYF | TGTGCCAGCAGCCAGGCTGGGGGGTCGGAGACGCAGTATTTT
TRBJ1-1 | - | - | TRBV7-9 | CASSVTENTEAFF | TGTGCCAGCAGCGTGACAGAAAACACTGAAGCTTTCTTT
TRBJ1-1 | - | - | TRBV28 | CASSLSVLNEAFF | TGTGCCAGCAGTTTATCCGTCCTAAACGAAGCTTTCTTT
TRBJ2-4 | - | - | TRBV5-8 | CASSSMFLKNIQYF | TGTGCCAGCAGCTCAATGTTCCTCAAAAACATTCAGTACTTC
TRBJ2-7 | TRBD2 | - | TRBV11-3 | CASSLQRDYEQYF | TGTGCCAGCAGCTTACAGCGGGACTACGAGCAGTACTTC
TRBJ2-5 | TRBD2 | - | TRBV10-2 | CASISRAGGKETQYF | TGCGCCAGCATCTCCCGTGCGGGAGGGAAGGAGACCCAGTACTTC
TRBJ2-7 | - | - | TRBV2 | CASRGTGEQYF | TGTGCCAGCAGGGGGACGGGGGAGCAGTACTTC
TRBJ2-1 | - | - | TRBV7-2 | CASSLEAAVNEQFF | TGTGCCAGCAGCTTAGAGGCGGCAGTCAATGAGCAGTTCTTC
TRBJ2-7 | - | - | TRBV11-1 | CASSPRDSTYEQYF | TGTGCCAGCAGCCCTCGGGACTCTACCTACGAGCAGTACTTC
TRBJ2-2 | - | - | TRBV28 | CASSPGDRDPGELFF | TGTGCCAGCAGTCCGGGGGATCGGGATCCCGGGGAGCTGTTTTTT
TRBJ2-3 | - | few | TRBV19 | CASSQHQNTDTQYF | TGTGCCAGTAGCCAACATCAAAACACAGATACGCAGTATTTT
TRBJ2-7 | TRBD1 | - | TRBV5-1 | CASSLAPGQGGEQYF | TGCGCCAGCAGCTTGGCCCCGGGACAGGGGGGCGAGCAGTACTTC
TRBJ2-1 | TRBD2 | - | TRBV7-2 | CASSLRGLADEFF | TGTGCCAGCAGCTTACGAGGGCTAGCGGATGAGTTCTTC
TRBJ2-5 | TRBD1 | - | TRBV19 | CASSILDGTGRETQYF | TGTGCCAGTAGTATCCTAGATGGGACAGGGCGAGAGACCCAGTACTTC